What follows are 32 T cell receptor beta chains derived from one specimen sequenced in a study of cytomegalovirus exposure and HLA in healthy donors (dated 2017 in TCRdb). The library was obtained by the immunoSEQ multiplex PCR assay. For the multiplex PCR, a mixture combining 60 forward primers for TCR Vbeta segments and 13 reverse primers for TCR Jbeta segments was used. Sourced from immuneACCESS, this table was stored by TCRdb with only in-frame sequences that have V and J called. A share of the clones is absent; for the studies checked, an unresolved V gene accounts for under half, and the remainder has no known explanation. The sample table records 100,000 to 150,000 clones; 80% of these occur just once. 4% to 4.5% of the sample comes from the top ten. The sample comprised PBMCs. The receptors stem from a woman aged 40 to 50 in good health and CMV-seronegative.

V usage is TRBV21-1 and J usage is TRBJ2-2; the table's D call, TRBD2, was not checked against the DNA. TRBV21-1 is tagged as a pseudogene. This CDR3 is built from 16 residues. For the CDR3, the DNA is TGTGCCAGCAGCTCCCCCCGGCCCGCGGACACCGGGGAGCTGTTTTTT. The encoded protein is CASSSPRPADTGELFF.

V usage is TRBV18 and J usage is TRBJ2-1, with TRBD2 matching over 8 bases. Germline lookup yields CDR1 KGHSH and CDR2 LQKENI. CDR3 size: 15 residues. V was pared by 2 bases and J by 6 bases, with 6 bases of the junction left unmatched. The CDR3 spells CASSPGTRLPNEQFF. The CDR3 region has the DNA TGTGCCAGCTCACCAGGGACTAGATTACCCAATGAGCAGTTCTTC.

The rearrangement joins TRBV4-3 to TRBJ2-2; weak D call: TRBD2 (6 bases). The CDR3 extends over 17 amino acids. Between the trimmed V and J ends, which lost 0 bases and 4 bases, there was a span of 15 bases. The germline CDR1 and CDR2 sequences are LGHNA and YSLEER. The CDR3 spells CASSQEPPGAGTGELFF. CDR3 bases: TGCGCCAGCAGCCAAGAACCTCCGGGAGCGGGCACCGGGGAGCTGTTTTTT.

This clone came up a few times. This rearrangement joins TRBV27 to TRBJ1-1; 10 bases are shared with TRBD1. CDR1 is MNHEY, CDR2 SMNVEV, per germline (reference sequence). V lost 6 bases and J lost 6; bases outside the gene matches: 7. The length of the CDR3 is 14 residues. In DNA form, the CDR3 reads TGTGCCAGCAGGGGACAGGGGATTTTAGCTGAAGCTTTCTTT. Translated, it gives CASRGQGILAEAFF.

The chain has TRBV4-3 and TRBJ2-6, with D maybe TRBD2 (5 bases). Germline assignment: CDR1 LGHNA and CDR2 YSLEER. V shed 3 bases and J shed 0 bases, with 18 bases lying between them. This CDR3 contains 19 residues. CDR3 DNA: TGCGCCAGCAGCCAGACGCGGCCCGGGGTCAGCTCTGGGGCCAACGTCCTGACTTTC. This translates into CASSQTRPGVSSGANVLTF.

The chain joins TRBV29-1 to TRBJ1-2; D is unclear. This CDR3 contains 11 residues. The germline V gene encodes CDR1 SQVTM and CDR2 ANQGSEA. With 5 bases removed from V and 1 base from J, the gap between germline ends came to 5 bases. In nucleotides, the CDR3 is TGCAGCGTTCAACTTAACTATGGCTACACCTTC. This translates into CSVQLNYGYTF.

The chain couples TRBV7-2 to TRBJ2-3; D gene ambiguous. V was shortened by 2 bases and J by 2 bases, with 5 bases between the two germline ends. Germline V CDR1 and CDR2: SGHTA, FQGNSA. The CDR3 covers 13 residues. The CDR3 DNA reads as TGTGCCAGCAGCTTAAGCTACACAGATACGCAGTATTTT. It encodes CASSLSYTDTQYF.

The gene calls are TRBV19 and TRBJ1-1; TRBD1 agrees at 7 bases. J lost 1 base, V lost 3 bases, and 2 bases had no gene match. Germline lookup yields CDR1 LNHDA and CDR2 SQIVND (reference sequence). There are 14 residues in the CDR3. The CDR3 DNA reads TGTGCCAGTAGTATCCGGACAGGGAACACTGAAGCTTTCTTT. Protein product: CASSIRTGNTEAFF.

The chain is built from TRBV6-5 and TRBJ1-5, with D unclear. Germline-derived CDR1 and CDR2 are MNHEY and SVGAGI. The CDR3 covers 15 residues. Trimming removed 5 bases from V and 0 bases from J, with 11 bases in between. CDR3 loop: CASSVGRNSNQPQHF. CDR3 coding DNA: TGTGCCAGCAGTGTGGGCAGGAATAGCAATCAGCCCCAGCATTTT.

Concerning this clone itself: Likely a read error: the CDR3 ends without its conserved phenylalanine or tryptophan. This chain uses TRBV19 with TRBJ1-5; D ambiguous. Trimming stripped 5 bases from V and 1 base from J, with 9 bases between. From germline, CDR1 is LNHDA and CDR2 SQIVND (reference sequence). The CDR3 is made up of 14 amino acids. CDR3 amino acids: CASSPPRSNQPQHL. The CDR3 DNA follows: TGTGCCAGTAGTCCGCCGAGGAGCAATCAGCCCCAGCATTTG.

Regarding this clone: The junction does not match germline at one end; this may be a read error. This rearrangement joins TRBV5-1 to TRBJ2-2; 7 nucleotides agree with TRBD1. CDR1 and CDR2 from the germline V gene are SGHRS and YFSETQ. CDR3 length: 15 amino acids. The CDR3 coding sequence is TGCGTCAGCAGCTTGGGGGACAGGAACACCGGGGAGCTGTTTTTT. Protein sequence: CVSSLGDRNTGELFF.

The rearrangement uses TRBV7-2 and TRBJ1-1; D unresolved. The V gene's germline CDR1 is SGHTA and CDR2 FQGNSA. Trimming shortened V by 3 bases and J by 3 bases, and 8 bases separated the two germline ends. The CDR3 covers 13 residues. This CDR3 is CASSFGSDTEAFF. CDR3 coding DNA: TGTGCCAGCAGCTTCGGGTCCGACACTGAAGCTTTCTTT.

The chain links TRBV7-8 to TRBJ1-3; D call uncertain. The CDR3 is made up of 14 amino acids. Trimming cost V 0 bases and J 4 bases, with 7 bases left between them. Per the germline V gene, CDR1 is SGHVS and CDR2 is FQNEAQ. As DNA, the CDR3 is TGTGCCAGCAGCTTAGCGGCAGGCGGAAACACCATATATTTT. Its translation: CASSLAAGGNTIYF.

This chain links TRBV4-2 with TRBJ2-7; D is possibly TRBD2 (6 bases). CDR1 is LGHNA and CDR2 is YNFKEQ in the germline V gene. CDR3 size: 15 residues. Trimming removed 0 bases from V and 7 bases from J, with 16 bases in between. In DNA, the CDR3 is TGTGCCAGCAGCCAAGATACTAGCTGGATGGGGGAGCAGTACTTC. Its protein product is CASSQDTSWMGEQYF.

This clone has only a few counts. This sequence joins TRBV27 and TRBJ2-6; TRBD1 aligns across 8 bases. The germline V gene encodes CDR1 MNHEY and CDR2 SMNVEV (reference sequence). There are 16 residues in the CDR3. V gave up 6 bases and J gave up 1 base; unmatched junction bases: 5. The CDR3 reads CASSAGTGSGANVLTF. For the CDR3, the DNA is TGTGCCAGCAGCGCCGGGACAGGTTCTGGGGCCAACGTCCTGACTTTC.

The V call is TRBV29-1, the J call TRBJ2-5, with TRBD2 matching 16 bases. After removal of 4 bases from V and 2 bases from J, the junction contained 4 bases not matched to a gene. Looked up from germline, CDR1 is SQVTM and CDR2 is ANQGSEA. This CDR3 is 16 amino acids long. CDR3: CSVVGGLAGGQETQYF. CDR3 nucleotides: TGCAGCGTTGTTGGGGGACTAGCGGGGGGGCAAGAGACCCAGTACTTC.

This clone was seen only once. The CDR3 region has the DNA TGTGCCAGCAGCTGGGACAGAAATCAGCCCCAGCATTTT. Its protein is CASSWDRNQPQHF. The gene calls are TRBV11-2 and TRBJ1-5, with TRBD1 identical over 7 bases. The V segment lost 4 bases and the J segment 4 bases; nucleotides outside the gene matches: 1. The CDR3 sequence is 13 residues long. The V gene's germline CDR1 is SGHAT and CDR2 FQNNGV. Based on the CDR3 plus reference TRBV11-2 and TRBJ1-5, the full variable domain is EAGVAQSPRYKIIEKRQSVAFWCNPISGHATLYWYQQILGQGPKLLIQFQNNGVVDDSQLPKDRFSAERLKGVDSTLKIQPAKLEDSAVYLCASSWDRNQPQHFGDGTRLSIL.

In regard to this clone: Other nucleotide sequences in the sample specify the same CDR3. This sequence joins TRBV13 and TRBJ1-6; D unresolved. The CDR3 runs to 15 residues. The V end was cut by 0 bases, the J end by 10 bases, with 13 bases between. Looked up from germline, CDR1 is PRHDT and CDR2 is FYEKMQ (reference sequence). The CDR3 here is CASSLGHPAESPLHF. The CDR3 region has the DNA TGTGCCAGCAGCTTAGGTCATCCCGCGGAATCACCCCTCCACTTT.

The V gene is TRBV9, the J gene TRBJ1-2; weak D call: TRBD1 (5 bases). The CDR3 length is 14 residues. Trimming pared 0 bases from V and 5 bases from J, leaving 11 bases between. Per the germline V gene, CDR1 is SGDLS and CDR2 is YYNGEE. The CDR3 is CASSVGGVWYGYTF. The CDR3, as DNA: TGTGCCAGCAGCGTAGGGGGGGTCTGGTATGGCTACACCTTC.

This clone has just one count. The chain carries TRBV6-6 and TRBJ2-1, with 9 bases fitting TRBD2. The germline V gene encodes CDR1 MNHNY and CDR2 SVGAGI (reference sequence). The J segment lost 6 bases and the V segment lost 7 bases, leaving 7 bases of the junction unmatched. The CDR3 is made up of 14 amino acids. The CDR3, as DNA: TGTGCCAGCATCAGGACTAGCGCCCGCAATGAGCAGTTCTTC. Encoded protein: CASIRTSARNEQFF.

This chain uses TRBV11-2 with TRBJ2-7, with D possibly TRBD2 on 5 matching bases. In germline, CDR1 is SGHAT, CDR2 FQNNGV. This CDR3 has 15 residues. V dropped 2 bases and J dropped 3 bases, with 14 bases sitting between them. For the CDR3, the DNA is TGTGCCAGCAGCTTAATTGGAGGCTCCTACTACGAGCAGTACTTC. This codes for CASSLIGGSYYEQYF.

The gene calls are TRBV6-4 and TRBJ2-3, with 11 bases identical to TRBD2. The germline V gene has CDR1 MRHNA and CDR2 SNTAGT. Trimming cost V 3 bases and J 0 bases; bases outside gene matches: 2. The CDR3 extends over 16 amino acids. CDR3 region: CASSEASGGSTDTQYF. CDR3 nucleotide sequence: TGTGCCAGCAGTGAAGCTAGCGGGGGGAGCACAGATACGCAGTATTTT.

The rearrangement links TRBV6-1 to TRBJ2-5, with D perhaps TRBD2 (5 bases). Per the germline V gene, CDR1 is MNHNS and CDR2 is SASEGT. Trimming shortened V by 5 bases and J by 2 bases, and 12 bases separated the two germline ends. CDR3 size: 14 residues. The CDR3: CASSRRLNQETQYF. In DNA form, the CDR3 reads TGTGCCAGCAGTCGGAGACTAAATCAAGAGACCCAGTACTTC.

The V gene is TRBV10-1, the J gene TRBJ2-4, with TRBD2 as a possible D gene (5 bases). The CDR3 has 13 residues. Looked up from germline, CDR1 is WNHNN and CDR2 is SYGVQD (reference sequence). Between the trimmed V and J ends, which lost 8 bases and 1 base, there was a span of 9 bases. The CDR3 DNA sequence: TGCGCCAGCCGGGAAATGGCCAAAAACATTCAGTACTTC. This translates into CASREMAKNIQYF.

The CDR3, as DNA: TGTGCCAGCAGCCTCGCGAGGGTGGGGACCGGGGAGCTGTTTTTT. Encoded protein: CASSLARVGTGELFF. The chain has TRBV7-9 and TRBJ2-2; TRBD2 is a possible D gene (5 bases). Trimming removed 5 bases at V and 5 bases at J, with 15 bases between. The CDR3 runs to 15 residues. Looked up from germline, CDR1 is SEHNR and CDR2 is FQNEAQ (reference sequence).

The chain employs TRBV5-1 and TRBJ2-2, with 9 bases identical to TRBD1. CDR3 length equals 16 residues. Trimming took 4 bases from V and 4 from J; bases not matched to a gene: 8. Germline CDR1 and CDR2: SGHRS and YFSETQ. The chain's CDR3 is CASSPGTGRPTGELFF. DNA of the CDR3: TGCGCCAGCAGCCCAGGGACAGGGAGACCCACCGGGGAGCTGTTTTTT.

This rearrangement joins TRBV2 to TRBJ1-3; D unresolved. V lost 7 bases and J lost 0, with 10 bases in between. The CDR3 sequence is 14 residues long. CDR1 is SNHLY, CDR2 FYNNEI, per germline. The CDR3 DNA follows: TGTGCCAGCAAGAGAGATTACTCTGGAAACACCATATATTTT. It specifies CASKRDYSGNTIYF.

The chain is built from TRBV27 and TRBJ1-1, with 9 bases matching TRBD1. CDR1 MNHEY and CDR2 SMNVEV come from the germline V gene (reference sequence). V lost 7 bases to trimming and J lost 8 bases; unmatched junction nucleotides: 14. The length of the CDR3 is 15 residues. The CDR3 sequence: CASIGQGIHLREAFF. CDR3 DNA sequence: TGTGCCAGCATCGGACAGGGGATCCACCTTCGAGAAGCTTTCTTT.

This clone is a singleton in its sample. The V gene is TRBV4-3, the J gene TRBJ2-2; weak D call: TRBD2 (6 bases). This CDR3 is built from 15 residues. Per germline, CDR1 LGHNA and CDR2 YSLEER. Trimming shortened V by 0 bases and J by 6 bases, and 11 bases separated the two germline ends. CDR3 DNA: TGCGCCAGCAGCCAAGACCCTACTAGCCCCGGGGAGCTGTTTTTT. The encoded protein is CASSQDPTSPGELFF.

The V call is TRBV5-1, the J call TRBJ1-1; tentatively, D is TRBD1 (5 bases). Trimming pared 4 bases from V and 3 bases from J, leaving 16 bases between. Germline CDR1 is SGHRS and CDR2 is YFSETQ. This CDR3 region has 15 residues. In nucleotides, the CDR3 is TGCGCCAGCAGCCCCCGGGTCAGGGCGGACACTGAAGCTTTCTTT. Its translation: CASSPRVRADTEAFF.

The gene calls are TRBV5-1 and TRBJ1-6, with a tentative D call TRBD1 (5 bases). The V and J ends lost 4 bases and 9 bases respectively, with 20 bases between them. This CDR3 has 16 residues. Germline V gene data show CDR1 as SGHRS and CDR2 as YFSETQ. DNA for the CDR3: TGCGCCAGCAGCCACGGTGCCGGGGGAATCATTTCACCCCTCCACTTT. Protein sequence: CASSHGAGGIISPLHF.

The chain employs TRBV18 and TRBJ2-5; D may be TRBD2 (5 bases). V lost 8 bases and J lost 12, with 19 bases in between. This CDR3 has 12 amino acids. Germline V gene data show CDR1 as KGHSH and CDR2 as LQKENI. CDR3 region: CASAQGAGSKYF. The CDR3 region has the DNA TGTGCCAGCGCGCAAGGCGCGGGCAGCAAGTACTTC. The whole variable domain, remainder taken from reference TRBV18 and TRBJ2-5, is NAGVMQNPRHLVRRRGQEARLRCSPMKGHSHVYWYRQLPEEGLKFMVYLQKENIIDESGMPKERFSAEFPKEGPSILRIQQVVRGDSAAYFCASAQGAGSKYFGPGTRLLVL.